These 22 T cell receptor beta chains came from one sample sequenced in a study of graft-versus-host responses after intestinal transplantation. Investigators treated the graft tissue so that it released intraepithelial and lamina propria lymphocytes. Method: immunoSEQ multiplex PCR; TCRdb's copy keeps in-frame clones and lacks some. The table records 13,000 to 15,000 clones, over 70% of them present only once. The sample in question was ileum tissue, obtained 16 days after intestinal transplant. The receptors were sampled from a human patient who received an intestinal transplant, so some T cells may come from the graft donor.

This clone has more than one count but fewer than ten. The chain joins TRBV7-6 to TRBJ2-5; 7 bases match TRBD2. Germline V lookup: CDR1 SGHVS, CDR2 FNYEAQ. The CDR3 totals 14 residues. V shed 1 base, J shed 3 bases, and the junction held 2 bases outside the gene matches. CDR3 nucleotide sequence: TGTGCCAGCAGCTTAGGGGGGGGGAAAGAGACCCAGTACTTC. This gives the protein CASSLGGGKETQYF.

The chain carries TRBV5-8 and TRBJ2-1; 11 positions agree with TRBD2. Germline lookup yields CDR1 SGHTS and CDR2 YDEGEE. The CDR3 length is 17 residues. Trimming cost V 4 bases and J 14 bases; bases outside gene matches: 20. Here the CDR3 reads CASSPNTGLAGNRREFF. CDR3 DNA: TGTGCCAGCAGCCCCAATACAGGACTAGCGGGTAACCGTAGGGAGTTCTTC.

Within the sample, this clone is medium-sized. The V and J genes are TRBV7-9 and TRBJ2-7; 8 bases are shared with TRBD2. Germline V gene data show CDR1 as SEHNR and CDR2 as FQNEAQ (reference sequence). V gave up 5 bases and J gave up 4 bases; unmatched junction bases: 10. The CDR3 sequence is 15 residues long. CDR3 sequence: CASSPDSGSSYEQYF. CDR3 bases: TGTGCCAGCAGCCCGGACAGCGGGAGCTCTTACGAGCAGTACTTC.

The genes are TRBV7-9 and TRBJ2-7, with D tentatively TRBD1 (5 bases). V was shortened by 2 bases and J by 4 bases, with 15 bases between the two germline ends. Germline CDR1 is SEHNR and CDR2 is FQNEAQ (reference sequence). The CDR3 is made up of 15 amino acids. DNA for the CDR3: TGTGCCAGCAGCTTATTTCCCAGGGCTTCTTACGAGCAGTACTTC. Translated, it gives CASSLFPRASYEQYF.

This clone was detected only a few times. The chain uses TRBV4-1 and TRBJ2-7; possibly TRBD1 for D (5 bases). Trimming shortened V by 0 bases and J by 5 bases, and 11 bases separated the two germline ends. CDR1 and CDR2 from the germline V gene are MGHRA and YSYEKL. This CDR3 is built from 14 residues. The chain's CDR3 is CASSQDGANDEQYF. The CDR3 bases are TGCGCCAGCAGCCAAGATGGGGCTAACGACGAGCAGTACTTC.

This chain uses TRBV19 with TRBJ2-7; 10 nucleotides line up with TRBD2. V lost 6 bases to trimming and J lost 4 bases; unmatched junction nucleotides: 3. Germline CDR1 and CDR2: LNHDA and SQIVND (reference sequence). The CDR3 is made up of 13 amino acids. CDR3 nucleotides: TGTGCCAGTAGAGCTAGCGGGAGTTACGAGCAGTACTTC. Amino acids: CASRASGSYEQYF. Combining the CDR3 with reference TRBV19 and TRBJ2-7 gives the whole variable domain DGGITQSPKYLFRKEGQNVTLSCEQNLNHDAMYWYRQDPGQGLRLIYYSQIVNDFQKGDIAEGYSVSREKKESFPLTVTSAQKNPTAFYLCASRASGSYEQYFGPGTRLTVT.

The CDR3 loop reads CTSSQFWREGRYEQYF. The CDR3, as DNA: TGCACCAGCAGCCAATTTTGGCGGGAGGGCCGGTACGAGCAGTACTTC. This sequence joins TRBV1 and TRBJ2-7; the DNA was not used to check the table's D call, TRBD2. TRBV1 is annotated as a pseudogene. CDR3 size: 16 residues.

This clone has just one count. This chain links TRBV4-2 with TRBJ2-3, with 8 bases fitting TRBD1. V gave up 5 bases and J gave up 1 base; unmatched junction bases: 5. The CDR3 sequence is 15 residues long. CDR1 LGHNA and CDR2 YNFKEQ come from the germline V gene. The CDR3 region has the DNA TGTGCCAGCAGCATCGCGGGACAGGGCACAGATACGCAGTATTTT. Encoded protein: CASSIAGQGTDTQYF.

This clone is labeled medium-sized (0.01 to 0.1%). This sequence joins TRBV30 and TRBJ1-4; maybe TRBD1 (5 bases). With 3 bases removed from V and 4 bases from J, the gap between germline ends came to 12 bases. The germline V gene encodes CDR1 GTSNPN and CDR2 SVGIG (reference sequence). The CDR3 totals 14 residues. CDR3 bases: TGTGCCTGGAGACTGGACGGGGGTAATGAAAAACTGTTTTTT. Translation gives CAWRLDGGNEKLFF.

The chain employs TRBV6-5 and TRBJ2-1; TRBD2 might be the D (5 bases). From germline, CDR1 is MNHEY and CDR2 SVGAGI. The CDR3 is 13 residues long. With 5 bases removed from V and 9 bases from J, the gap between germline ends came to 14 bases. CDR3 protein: CASSGTRGSEQFF. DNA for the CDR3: TGTGCCAGCAGTGGAACGCGAGGGAGTGAGCAGTTCTTC.

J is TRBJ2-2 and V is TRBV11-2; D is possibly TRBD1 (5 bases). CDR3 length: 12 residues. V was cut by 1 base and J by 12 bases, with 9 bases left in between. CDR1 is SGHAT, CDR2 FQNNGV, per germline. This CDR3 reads CASSLGAGKLFF. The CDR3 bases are TGTGCCAGCAGCTTAGGGGCAGGGAAGCTGTTTTTT.

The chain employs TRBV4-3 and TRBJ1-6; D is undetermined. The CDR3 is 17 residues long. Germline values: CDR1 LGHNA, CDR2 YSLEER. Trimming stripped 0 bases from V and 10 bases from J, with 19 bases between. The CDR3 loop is CASSQDREGPAYSPLHF. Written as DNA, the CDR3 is TGCGCCAGCAGCCAAGATCGCGAGGGCCCCGCATACTCACCCCTCCACTTT.

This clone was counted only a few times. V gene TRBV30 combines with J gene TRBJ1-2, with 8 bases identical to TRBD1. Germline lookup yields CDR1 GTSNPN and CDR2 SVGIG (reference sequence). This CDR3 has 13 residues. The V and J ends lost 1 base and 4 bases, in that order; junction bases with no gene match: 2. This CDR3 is CAWSAGGIYGYTF. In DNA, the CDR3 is TGTGCCTGGAGTGCAGGGGGCATCTATGGCTACACCTTC.

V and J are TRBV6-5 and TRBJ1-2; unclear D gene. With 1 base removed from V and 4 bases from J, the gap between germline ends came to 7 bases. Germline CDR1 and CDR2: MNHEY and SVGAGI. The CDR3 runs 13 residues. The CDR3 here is CASSYFNSYGYTF. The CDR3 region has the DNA TGTGCCAGCAGTTACTTCAACAGCTATGGCTACACCTTC.

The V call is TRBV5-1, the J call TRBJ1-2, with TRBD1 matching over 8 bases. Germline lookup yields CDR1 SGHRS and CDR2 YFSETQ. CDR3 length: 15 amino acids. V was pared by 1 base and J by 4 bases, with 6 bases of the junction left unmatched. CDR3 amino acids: CASSLRAGGVYGYTF. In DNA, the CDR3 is TGCGCCAGCAGCTTGCGGGCAGGGGGCGTCTATGGCTACACCTTC.

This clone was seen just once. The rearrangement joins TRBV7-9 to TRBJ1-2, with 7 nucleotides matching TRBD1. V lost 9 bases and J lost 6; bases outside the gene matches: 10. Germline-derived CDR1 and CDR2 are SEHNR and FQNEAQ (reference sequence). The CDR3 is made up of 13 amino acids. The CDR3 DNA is TGTGCCAGTAGACCGAGCACAGGGGATGGCTACACCTTC. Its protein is CASRPSTGDGYTF. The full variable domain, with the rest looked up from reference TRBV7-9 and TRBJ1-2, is DTGVSQNPRHKITKRGQNVTFRCDPISEHNRLYWYRQTLGQGPEFLTYFQNEAQLEKSRLLSDRFSAERPKGSFSTLEIQRTEQGDSAMYLCASRPSTGDGYTFGSGTRLTVV.

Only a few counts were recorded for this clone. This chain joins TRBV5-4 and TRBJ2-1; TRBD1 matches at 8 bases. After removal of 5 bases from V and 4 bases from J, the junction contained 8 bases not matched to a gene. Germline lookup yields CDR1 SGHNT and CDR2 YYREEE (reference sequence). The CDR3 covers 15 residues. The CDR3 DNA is TGTGCCAGCAGAGAACAGGGGGAGGTGTACAATGAGCAGTTCTTC. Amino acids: CASREQGEVYNEQFF.

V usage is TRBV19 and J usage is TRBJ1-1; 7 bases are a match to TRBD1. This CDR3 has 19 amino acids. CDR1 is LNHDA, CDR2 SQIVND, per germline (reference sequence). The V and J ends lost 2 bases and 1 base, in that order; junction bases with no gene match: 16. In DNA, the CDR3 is TGTGCCAGTAGTATAATGCGTTCTGACAGGGTGCACCGGAACACTGAAGCTTTCTTT. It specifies CASSIMRSDRVHRNTEAFF.

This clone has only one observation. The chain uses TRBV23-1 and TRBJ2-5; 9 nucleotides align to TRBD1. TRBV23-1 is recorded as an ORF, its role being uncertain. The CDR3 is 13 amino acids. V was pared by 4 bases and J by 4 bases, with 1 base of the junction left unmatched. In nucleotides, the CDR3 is TGCGCCAGCAGTCCGACAGGGGGAGAGACCCAGTACTTC. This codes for CASSPTGGETQYF.

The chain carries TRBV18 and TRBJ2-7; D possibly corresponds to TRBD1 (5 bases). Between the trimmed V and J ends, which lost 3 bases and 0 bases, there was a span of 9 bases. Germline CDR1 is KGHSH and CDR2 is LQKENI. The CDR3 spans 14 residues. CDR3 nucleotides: TGTGCCAGCTCACCGACAGCGTTCTCCTACGAGCAGTACTTC. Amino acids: CASSPTAFSYEQYF.

The CDR3 spells CASSSTSGRGEQYF. The CDR3 coding sequence is TGTGCCAGCAGCTCAACTAGCGGGAGGGGCGAGCAGTACTTC. V usage is TRBV7-4 and J usage is TRBJ2-7; 13 positions agree with TRBD2. This CDR3 comprises 14 residues. The V gene's germline CDR1 is SGHVT and CDR2 SQSDAQ. The junction had 3 bases not matched to a gene; V was cut back by 4 bases and J by 6 bases.

The CDR3 sequence is CASSSGHSGNTIYF. DNA of the CDR3: TGCGCCAGCAGCTCGGGACACTCTGGAAACACCATATATTTT. The chain employs TRBV5-1 and TRBJ1-3; tentatively, D is TRBD1 (6 bases). Germline V CDR1 and CDR2: SGHRS, YFSETQ. The V and J ends lost 3 bases and 0 bases respectively, with 7 bases between them. CDR3 size: 14 residues. Full variable domain (missing parts from reference TRBV5-1 and TRBJ1-3): KAGVTQTPRYLIKTRGQQVTLSCSPISGHRSVSWYQQTPGQGLQFLFEYFSETQRNKGNFPGRFSGRQFSNSRSEMNVSTLELGDSALYLCASSSGHSGNTIYFGEGSWLTVV.